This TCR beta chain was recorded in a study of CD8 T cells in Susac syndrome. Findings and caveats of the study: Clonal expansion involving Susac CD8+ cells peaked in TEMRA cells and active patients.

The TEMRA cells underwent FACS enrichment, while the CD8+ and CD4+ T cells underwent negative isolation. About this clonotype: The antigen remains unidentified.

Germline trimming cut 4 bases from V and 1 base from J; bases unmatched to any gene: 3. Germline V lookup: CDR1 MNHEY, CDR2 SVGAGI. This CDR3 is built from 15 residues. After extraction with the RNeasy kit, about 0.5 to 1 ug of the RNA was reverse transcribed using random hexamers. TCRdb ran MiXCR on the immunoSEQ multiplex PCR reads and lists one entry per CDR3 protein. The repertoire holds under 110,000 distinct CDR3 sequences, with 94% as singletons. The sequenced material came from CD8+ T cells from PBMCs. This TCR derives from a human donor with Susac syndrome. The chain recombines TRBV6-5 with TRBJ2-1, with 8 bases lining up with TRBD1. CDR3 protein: CASSLQGDSYNEQFF. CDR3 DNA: TGTGCCAGCAGTTTACAGGGGGATTCCTACAATGAGCAGTTCTTC.